This T cell receptor (beta chain) derives from a study of shared clonotypes between healthy human individuals. Study as a whole: Sampling drew on donors who were a couple of women and a few men aged 18 to 49.

This clone came up a few times. Germline CDR1 is SNHLY and CDR2 is FYNNEI. The CDR3 is 14 residues long. Deletions cut 6 bases from V and 2 bases from J, with 8 bases between. Profiled with immunoSEQ multiplex PCR; TCRdb holds only in-frame clones, not every one. This sample has over a million clones; approximately 80% occur once, and the top ten carry 0.55% to 0.7%. This chain connects TRBV2 to TRBJ2-6; D possibly corresponds to TRBD1 (5 bases). The origin of this receptor is a man aged 18 to 29 in good health. Some clones in this sample may be carry-over from other donors' samples. The sample consisted of memory CD4+ T cells from PBMCs. Specified subset: CD45RA-negative fraction. For the CDR3, the DNA is TGTGCCAGCAGGGCCAGGGCTGGGGCCAACGTCCTGACTTTC. Amino acids: CASRARAGANVLTF.